The clone carrying this TCR beta chain was seen at least ten times. What it binds is not known. One junction end does not reproduce the germline sequence, and a read error may be involved. Amplification of TCR alpha and beta CDR3 regions from RNA used iRepertoire nested multiplex PCR. Input was roughly 85-450 ng of tissue mRNA or PBMC total RNA. Each CDR3 protein gets one entry after TCRdb re-called the multiplex PCR reads with MiXCR. The data contain about 89,000 distinct CDR3 sequences, around a quarter of them singletons. The sample originates from a study of glioma-infiltrating T cells. Study-wide results and caveats: Only very few CDR3 sequences appeared in both tissue and blood. Gliomas, especially low-grade, showed above-expected tissue-blood divergence; non-neoplastic patients showed below.

This CDR3 region has 15 residues. The germline V gene encodes CDR1 MNHNS and CDR2 SASEGT. The J gene is TRBJ2-7, the V gene TRBV6-1; no clear D. Material for sequencing was glioma tissue, nonneoplastic brain tissue, or PBMCs (not recorded which). The TCR sequence derives from a human donor with low-grade glioma or glioblastoma, undergoing nonglioma brain surgery, or in good health (not recorded which). The DNA of the CDR3 is TGTGCCAGCAGGGAAGGGCCAGCAGGCCCCTACGAGCAGTACTTC. Translation: CASREGPAGPYEQYF.